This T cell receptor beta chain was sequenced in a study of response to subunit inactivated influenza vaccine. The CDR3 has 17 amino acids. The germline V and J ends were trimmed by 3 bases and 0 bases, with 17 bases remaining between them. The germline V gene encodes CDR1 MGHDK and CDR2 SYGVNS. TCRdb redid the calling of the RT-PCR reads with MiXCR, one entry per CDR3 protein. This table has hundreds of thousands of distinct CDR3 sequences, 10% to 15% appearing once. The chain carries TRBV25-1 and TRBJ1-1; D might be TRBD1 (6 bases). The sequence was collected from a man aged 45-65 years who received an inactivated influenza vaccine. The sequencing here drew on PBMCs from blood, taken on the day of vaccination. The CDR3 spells CASSDGRGTGMNTEAFF. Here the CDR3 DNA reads TGTGCCAGCAGTGATGGGAGGGGAACAGGGATGAACACTGAAGCTTTCTTT.